These 8 T cell receptor beta chains originate from one sample sequenced in a study of blood T cells in healthy people across ages. It was with a sample-barcoded 5' primer and a J-beta primer mix that a second PCR of about 7 to 12 cycles was run. MiXCR, applied by TCRdb to the 5' RACE reads, yields one record per CDR3 protein. The sample includes 650,000 to 800,000 distinct CDR3 sequences, approximately 52% seen only once; the top ten take roughly 14%. The sequenced material came from blood. These receptors were collected from a woman older than 75 in good health.

This clonotype was counted ten times or more. The chain employs TRBV5-1 and TRBJ1-1, with D unresolved. The germline V gene encodes CDR1 SGHRS and CDR2 YFSETQ. The CDR3 runs 12 residues. Trimming took off 5 bases at V and 0 bases at J, with 5 bases between the two ends. The CDR3 spells CASRRVNTEAFF. DNA of the CDR3: TGCGCCAGCAGGAGAGTGAACACTGAAGCTTTCTTT. Supplemented by reference TRBV5-1 and TRBJ1-1, the full variable domain reads KAGVTQTPRYLIKTRGQQVTLSCSPISGHRSVSWYQQTPGQGLQFLFEYFSETQRNKGNFPGRFSGRQFSNSRSEMNVSTLELGDSALYLCASRRVNTEAFFGQGTRLTVV.

The chain uses TRBV3-1 and TRBJ2-7; D is unclear. Per the germline V gene, CDR1 is LGHDT and CDR2 is YNNKEL (reference sequence). This CDR3 spans 15 amino acids. V dropped 0 bases and J dropped 6 bases, with 15 bases sitting between them. CDR3 nucleotide sequence: TGTGCCAGCAGCCAAGATTCAGGACCCCTACTCGAGCAGTACTTC. Translating gives CASSQDSGPLLEQYF.

The chain combines TRBV29-1 with TRBJ2-5; the D gene is possibly TRBD1 (6 bases). The tail of the sequence fits TRBJ2-7 better, so the J call may be wrong. Germline assignment: CDR1 SQVTM and CDR2 ANQGSEA. The CDR3 has 12 residues. For the CDR3, the DNA is TGCAGCGTTGAAGACCCAGGGGACGAGCAGTACTTC. It is translated as CSVEDPGDEQYF.

On this clonotype itself: It may be a read error: a sequence one base away is much more abundant. The gene calls are TRBV5-1 and TRBJ2-5; D gene unclear. Germline CDR1 reads SGHRS; CDR2 reads YFSETQ. This CDR3 has 14 residues. The germline V and J ends were trimmed by 3 bases and 11 bases, with 20 bases remaining between them. The CDR3 loop is CASSWNLGKDEQYF. CDR3 nucleotides: TGCGCCAGCAGCTGGAATCTGGGAAAGGATGAGCAGTACTTC.

The chain recombines TRBV12-3 or TRBV12-4 with TRBJ1-1, with TRBD1 identical over 8 bases. The CDR3 is 15 amino acids. The V gene end was trimmed by 3 bases and the J gene end by 3 bases; junction bases not matched to a gene: 6. The DNA for the CDR3 is TGTGCCAGCAGTTTGGAGGGGACAGGATACACTGAAGCTTTCTTT. Protein: CASSLEGTGYTEAFF.

V usage is TRBV24-1 and J usage is TRBJ2-1; 9 nucleotides agree with TRBD2. Germline values: CDR1 KGHDR, CDR2 SFDVKD. This CDR3 comprises 15 residues. V trimming: 7 bases; J trimming: 0 bases; junction bases outside the gene matches: 3. CDR3 in amino acids: CATSGGRGSYNEQFF. The CDR3 DNA follows: TGTGCCACCAGCGGCGGGAGGGGCTCCTACAATGAGCAGTTCTTC.

In this sample, this clonotype turned up many times. The V gene is TRBV18, the J gene TRBJ2-1; no clear D gene. Trimming took 2 bases from V and 10 from J, leaving 6 bases between them. Germline CDR1 is KGHSH and CDR2 is LQKENI. CDR3 length: 11 residues. The CDR3: CASSPGFEQFF. As DNA, the CDR3 is TGTGCCAGCTCACCAGGGTTCGAGCAGTTCTTC.

The CDR3 reads CSVEIFGELFF. The CDR3 nucleotides are TGCAGCGTTGAAATCTTCGGGGAGCTGTTTTTT. The chain joins TRBV29-1 to TRBJ2-2; D unresolved. The CDR3 length is 11 residues. V lost 2 bases and J 7 bases, leaving 5 bases between the germline ends. CDR1 and CDR2 (germline): SQVTM, ANQGSEA.